These 11 T cell receptor beta chains were sequenced from one sample in a study of early T cells in non-severe SARS-CoV-2 infection. TCRdb re-derived calls from the 5' RACE reads in MiXCR, one entry per CDR3 protein. The sample lists some 91,000 distinct CDR3 sequences; 13% were seen once. The sequenced material came from whole blood. The receptor source for this set is an adult who was a healthcare worker with PCR-confirmed SARS-CoV-2 infection or an uninfected control (not recorded which).

CDR3 bases: TGTGCCAGCAACCCACCAGGGTTGGGGAATTACAATGAGCAGTTCTTC. Amino acids: CASNPPGLGNYNEQFF. This chain connects TRBV6-2 or TRBV6-3 to TRBJ2-1; TRBD1 is a possible D gene (5 bases). Germline lookup yields CDR1 MNHEY and CDR2 SVGEGT. The CDR3 is 16 amino acids. Trimming took 7 bases from V and 4 from J, leaving 20 bases between them.

The J gene is TRBJ1-1, the V gene TRBV29-1; D remains unclear. The CDR3 has 15 amino acids. Deletions cut 6 bases from V and 4 bases from J, with 21 bases between. Germline loops: CDR1 SQVTM, CDR2 ANQGSEA. The CDR3 loop is CSVQIGGRRGTEAFF. CDR3 DNA: TGCAGCGTCCAAATCGGCGGACGGCGGGGCACTGAAGCTTTCTTT.

Ten or more counts support this clonotype. CDR3 sequence (DNA): TGCAGCGTCGCGTCCCGGGCCGCGGGAGATACGCAGTATTTT. Its translation is CSVASRAAGDTQYF. This chain links TRBV29-1 with TRBJ2-3; D might be TRBD2 (5 bases). The CDR3 is 14 amino acids. The V end was cut by 6 bases, the J end by 5 bases, with 18 bases between. Germline assignment: CDR1 SQVTM and CDR2 ANQGSEA.

This clonotype came up a few times. The rearrangement uses TRBV5-4 and TRBJ2-5, with 9 positions matching TRBD1. The V gene end was trimmed by 1 base and the J gene end by 4 bases; junction bases not matched to a gene: 11. The germline V gene has CDR1 SGHNT and CDR2 YYREEE (reference sequence). The CDR3 contains 17 residues. The CDR3 region has the DNA TGTGCCAGCAGCTTGAGGCGGACAGGGGACCAGCCAGAGACCCAGTACTTC. This gives the protein CASSLRRTGDQPETQYF.

This clonotype showed up many times. V is TRBV6-2 or TRBV6-3 and J is TRBJ2-1, with 9 bases that match TRBD1. This CDR3 has 14 amino acids. V lost 6 bases, J lost 8 bases, and 8 bases stayed unmatched. The germline gives CDR1 MNHEY, CDR2 SVGEGT. This CDR3 is CASSPGTGFDEQFF. Written as DNA, the CDR3 is TGTGCCAGCAGCCCCGGGACAGGGTTCGATGAGCAGTTCTTC.

In this sample, this clonotype turned up many times. The V call is TRBV9, the J call TRBJ2-5; D unresolved. Germline V gene sequence: CDR1 SGDLS, CDR2 YYNGEE. The CDR3 is made up of 13 amino acids. The ends were cut back, 0 bases at V and 5 bases at J, with 8 bases in the middle. CDR3 residues: CASSVGAAETQYF. The CDR3 region has the DNA TGTGCCAGCAGCGTAGGGGCCGCGGAGACCCAGTACTTC.

This clonotype was observed many times. The chain couples TRBV24-1 to TRBJ2-3, with D possibly matching TRBD2 (5 bases). The V gene's germline CDR1 is KGHDR and CDR2 SFDVKD. Trimming took 3 bases from V and 4 from J, leaving 13 bases between them. CDR3 length: 15 amino acids. The CDR3 DNA sequence: TGTGCCACCAGTGATGGGTCATGGGGAGCAGATACGCAGTATTTT. It yields the protein CATSDGSWGADTQYF.

The sample holds a few counts of this clonotype. This chain uses TRBV5-1 with TRBJ1-2; D is possibly TRBD1 (6 bases). V lost 3 bases to trimming and J lost 3 bases, with 9 bases between them. This CDR3 contains 13 residues. CDR1 and CDR2 (germline): SGHRS, YFSETQ. CDR3: CASSSPGDYGYTF. The CDR3 coding sequence is TGCGCCAGCAGCTCTCCAGGGGACTATGGCTACACCTTC.

This rearrangement joins TRBV27 to TRBJ2-1; TRBD1 matches 7 bases. Looked up from germline, CDR1 is MNHEY and CDR2 is SMNVEV (reference sequence). J was trimmed by 0 bases and V by 7 bases; bases with no gene match: 3. The CDR3 runs 14 residues. This CDR3 reads CASNRDSSYNEQFF. Here the CDR3 DNA reads TGTGCCAGCAACCGGGACAGCTCCTACAATGAGCAGTTCTTC.

In this sample, this clonotype turned up a few times. The V and J genes are TRBV12-3 or TRBV12-4 and TRBJ2-3; maybe TRBD2 (6 bases). With 7 bases removed from V and 2 bases from J, the gap between germline ends came to 19 bases. This CDR3 contains 16 residues. The CDR3 reads CASNGWGERNTDTQYF. The CDR3 DNA reads as TGTGCCAGCAACGGATGGGGGGAGAGAAACACAGATACGCAGTATTTT.

This clonotype was seen more than once but under ten times. This sequence joins TRBV7-3 and TRBJ2-1; D is perhaps TRBD2 (5 bases). The CDR3 sequence is 12 residues long. The germline V gene encodes CDR1 SGHTA and CDR2 FQGTGA. V was trimmed by 8 bases and J by 10 bases, leaving 15 bases between them. CDR3 coding DNA: TGTGCCAGCGGGGAGAGGGTGGGAGAGCAGTTCTTC. It codes for CASGERVGEQFF.